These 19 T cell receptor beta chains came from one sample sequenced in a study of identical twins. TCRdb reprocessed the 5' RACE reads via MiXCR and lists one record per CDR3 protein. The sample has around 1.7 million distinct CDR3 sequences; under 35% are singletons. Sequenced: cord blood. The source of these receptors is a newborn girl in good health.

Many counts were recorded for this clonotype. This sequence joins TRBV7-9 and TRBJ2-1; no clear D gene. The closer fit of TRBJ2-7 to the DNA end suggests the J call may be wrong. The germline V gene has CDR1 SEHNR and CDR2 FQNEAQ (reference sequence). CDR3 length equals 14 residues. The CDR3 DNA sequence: TGTGCCAGCAGTTTACAGAGCTCCTACAATGAGCAGTACTTC. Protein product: CASSLQSSYNEQYF.

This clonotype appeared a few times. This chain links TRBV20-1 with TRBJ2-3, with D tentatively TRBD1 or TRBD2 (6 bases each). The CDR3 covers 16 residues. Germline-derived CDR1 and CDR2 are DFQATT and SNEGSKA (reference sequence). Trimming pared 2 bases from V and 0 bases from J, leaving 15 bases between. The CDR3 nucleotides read TGCAGTGCTAGATCGGGGGCTTCCCATAGCACAGATACGCAGTATTTT. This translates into CSARSGASHSTDTQYF.

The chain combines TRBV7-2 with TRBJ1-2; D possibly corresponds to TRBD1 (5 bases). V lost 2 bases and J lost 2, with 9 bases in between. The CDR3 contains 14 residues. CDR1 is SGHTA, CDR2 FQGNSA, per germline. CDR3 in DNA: TGTGCCAGCAGCTTACAGAGGACAAACTATGGCTACACCTTC. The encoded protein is CASSLQRTNYGYTF. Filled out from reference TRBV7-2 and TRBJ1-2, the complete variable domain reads GAGVSQSPSNKVTEKGKDVELRCDPISGHTALYWYRQSLGQGLEFLIYFQGNSAPDKSGLPSDRFSAERTGGSVSTLTIQRTQQEDSAVYLCASSLQRTNYGYTFGSGTRLTVV.

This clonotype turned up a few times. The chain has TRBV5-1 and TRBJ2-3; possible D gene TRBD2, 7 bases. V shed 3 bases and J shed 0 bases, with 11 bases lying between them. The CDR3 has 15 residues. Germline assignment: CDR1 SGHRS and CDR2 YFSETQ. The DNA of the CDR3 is TGCGCCAGCAGCTCCGCGGGGGCCAGCACAGATACGCAGTATTTT. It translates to CASSSAGASTDTQYF.

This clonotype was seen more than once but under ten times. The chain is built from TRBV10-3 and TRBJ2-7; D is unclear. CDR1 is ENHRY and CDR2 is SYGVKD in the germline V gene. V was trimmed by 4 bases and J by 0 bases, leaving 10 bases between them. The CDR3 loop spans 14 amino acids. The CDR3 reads CAISVGGPSYEQYF. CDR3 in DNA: TGTGCCATCAGTGTCGGCGGCCCCTCCTACGAGCAGTACTTC.

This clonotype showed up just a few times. CDR3 loop: CASSRAPSNYEQYF. In DNA, the CDR3 is TGCGCCAGCAGCAGGGCTCCATCAAACTACGAGCAGTACTTC. The chain carries TRBV5-1 and TRBJ2-7; D gene ambiguous. Trimming took 4 bases from V and 3 from J, leaving 14 bases between them. Germline CDR1 and CDR2: SGHRS and YFSETQ. The CDR3 contains 14 residues.

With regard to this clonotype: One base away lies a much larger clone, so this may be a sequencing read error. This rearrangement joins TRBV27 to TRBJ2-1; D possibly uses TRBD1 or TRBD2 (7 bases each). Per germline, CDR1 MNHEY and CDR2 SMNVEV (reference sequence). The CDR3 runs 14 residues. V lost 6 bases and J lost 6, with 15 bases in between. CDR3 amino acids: CASRLARGPNEQFF. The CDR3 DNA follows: TGTGCCAGCAGACTAGCGAGGGGGCCCAATGAGCAGTTCTTC.

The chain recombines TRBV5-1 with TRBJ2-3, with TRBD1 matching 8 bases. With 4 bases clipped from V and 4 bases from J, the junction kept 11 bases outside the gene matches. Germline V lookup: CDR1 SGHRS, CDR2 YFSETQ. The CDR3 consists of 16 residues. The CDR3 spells CASSALDRGSSDTQYF. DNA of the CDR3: TGCGCCAGCAGCGCGCTTGACAGGGGCAGCTCAGATACGCAGTATTTT.

CDR3 in amino acids: CASSQETGGRAFF. DNA of the CDR3: TGTGCCAGCAGCCAAGAAACAGGGGGTAGAGCTTTCTTT. The chain carries TRBV14 and TRBJ1-1, with TRBD1 matching over 8 bases. After removal of 0 bases from V and 10 bases from J, the junction contained 4 bases not matched to a gene. The CDR3 has 13 amino acids. CDR1 is SGHDN and CDR2 is FVKESK in the germline V gene.

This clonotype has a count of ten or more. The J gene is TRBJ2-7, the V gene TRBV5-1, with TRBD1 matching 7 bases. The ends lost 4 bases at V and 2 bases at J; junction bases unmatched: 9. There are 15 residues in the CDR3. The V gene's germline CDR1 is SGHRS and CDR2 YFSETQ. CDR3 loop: CASSATPGQTYEQYF. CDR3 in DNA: TGCGCCAGCAGCGCTACTCCGGGACAGACCTACGAGCAGTACTTC. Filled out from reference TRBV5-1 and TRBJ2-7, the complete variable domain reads KAGVTQTPRYLIKTRGQQVTLSCSPISGHRSVSWYQQTPGQGLQFLFEYFSETQRNKGNFPGRFSGRQFSNSRSEMNVSTLELGDSALYLCASSATPGQTYEQYFGPGTRLTVT.

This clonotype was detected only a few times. The CDR3 DNA follows: TGTGCCAGCAGTTACGCTCACGGGACTAGCGAGCAGTACTTC. Amino acid sequence: CASSYAHGTSEQYF. V is TRBV6-6 and J is TRBJ2-7; 8 bases agree with TRBD2. The germline CDR1 and CDR2 sequences are MNHNY and SVGAGI (reference sequence). CDR3 length: 14 amino acids. V lost 2 bases, J lost 6 bases, and 6 bases stayed unmatched.

The CDR3 DNA reads as TGTGCCAGCAGCCCACCCGGCGGGCTAGCGGGGGTGTCCCTAGATACGCAGTATTTT. Its translation is CASSPPGGLAGVSLDTQYF. The chain employs TRBV4-2 and TRBJ2-3; 10 nucleotides align to TRBD2. The CDR3 contains 19 residues. The ends lost 4 bases at V and 5 bases at J; junction bases unmatched: 18. Germline CDR1 is LGHNA and CDR2 is YNFKEQ.

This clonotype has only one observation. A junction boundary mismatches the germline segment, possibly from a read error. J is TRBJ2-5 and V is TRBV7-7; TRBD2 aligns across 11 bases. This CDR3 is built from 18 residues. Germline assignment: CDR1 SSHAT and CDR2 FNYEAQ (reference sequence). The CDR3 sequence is CASSSGSPTSGNQETQYF. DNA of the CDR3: TGTGCTAGCAGTTCCGGATCCCCGACTAGCGGGAACCAAGAGACCCAGTACTTC.

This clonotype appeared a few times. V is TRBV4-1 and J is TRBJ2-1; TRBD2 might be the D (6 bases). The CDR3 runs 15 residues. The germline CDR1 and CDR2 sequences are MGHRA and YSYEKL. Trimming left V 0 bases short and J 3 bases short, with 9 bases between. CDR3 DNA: TGCGCCAGCAGCCAAGATGGGGGGTACTACAATGAGCAGTTCTTC. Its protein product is CASSQDGGYYNEQFF.

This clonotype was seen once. CDR3 residues: CAIRYTSGVNNEQFF. DNA of the CDR3: TGTGCCATCAGGTACACTAGCGGGGTAAACAATGAGCAGTTCTTC. The chain employs TRBV10-3 and TRBJ2-1, with 10 bases that match TRBD2. CDR1 ENHRY and CDR2 SYGVKD come from the germline V gene. There are 15 residues in the CDR3. V gave up 6 bases and J gave up 5 bases; unmatched junction bases: 7.

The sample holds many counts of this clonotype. The CDR3 DNA sequence: TGCAGCGTTGAGCCGGACAGCTATGGCTACACCTTC. This gives the protein CSVEPDSYGYTF. The rearrangement uses TRBV29-1 and TRBJ1-2, with D possibly being TRBD1 (6 bases). The ends were cut back, 3 bases at V and 4 bases at J, with 9 bases in the middle. Germline CDR1 SQVTM, CDR2 ANQGSEA. CDR3 length equals 12 residues.

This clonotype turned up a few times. The DNA for the CDR3 is TGTGCCACCAGTGATTCTCCGGGACTAGCGGGAGGGGGTAAGTTCTTC. It codes for CATSDSPGLAGGGKFF. The chain uses TRBV24-1 and TRBJ2-1; 16 nucleotides align to TRBD2. V trimming: 2 bases; J trimming: 14 bases; junction bases outside the gene matches: 8. This CDR3 comprises 16 residues. Germline values: CDR1 KGHDR, CDR2 SFDVKD.

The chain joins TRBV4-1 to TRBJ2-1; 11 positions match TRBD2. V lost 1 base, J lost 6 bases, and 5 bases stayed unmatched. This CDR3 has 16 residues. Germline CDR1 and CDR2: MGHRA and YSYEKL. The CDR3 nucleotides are TGCGCCAGCAGCCAAGGACGACTAGCGGGGCCCAATGAGCAGTTCTTC. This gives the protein CASSQGRLAGPNEQFF.

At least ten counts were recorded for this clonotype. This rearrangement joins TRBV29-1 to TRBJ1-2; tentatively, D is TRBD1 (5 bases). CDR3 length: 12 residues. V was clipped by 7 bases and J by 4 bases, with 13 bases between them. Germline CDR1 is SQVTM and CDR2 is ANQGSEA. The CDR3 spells CSADGGGYGYTF. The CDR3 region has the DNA TGCAGCGCCGACGGGGGGGGCTATGGCTACACCTTC.